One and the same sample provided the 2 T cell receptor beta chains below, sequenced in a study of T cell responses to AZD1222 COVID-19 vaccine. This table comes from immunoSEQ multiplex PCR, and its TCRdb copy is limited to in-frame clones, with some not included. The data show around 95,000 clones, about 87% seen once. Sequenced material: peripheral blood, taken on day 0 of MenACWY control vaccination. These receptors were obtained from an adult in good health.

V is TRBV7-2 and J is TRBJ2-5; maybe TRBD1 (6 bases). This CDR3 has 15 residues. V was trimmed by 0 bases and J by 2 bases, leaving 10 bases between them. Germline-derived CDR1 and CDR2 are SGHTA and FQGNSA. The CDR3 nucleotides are TGTGCCAGCAGCTTAGCACAGGGATTTCAAGAGACCCAGTACTTC. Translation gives CASSLAQGFQETQYF.

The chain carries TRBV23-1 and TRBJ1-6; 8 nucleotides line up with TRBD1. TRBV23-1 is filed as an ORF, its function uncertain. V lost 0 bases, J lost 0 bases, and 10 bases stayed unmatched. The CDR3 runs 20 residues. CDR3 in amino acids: CASSQSGAGGVTSYNSPLHF. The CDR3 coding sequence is TGCGCCAGCAGTCAATCCGGGGCAGGGGGCGTAACCTCCTATAATTCACCCCTCCACTTT.